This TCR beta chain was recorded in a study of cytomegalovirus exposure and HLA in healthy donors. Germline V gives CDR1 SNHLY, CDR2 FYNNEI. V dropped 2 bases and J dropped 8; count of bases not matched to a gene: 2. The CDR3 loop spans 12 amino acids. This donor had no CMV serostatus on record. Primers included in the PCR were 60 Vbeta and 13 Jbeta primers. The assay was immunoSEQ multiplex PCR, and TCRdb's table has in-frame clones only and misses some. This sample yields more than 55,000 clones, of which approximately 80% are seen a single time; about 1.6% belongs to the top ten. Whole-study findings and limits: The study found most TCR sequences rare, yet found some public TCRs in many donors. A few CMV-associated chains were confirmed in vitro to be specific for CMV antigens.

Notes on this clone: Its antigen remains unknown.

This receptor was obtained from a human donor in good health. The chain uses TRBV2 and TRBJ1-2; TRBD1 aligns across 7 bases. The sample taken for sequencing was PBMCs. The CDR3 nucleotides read TGTGCCAGCAGTGAAAGGGACAGCGGCTACACCTTC. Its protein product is CASSERDSGYTF.